This TCR beta chain was found in a study of T cells after yellow fever vaccination. TCRdb ran MiXCR on the 5' RACE reads and lists one entry per CDR3 protein. There are 450,000 to 550,000 distinct CDR3 sequences in the sample; roughly 22% occur only once, and about a sixth lies in the top ten. V was shortened by 1 base and J by 5 bases, with 12 bases between the two germline ends. Germline V gene data show CDR1 as SGHTA and CDR2 as FQGTGA. There are 15 residues in the CDR3. This clonotype came up a few times. The material sequenced was PBMCs, taken 20 to 25 days after the first yellow fever vaccination. The TCR was taken from a young man who received the YFV17D yellow fever vaccine. This chain connects TRBV7-3 to TRBJ2-1; D may be TRBD1 or TRBD2 (5 bases each). The CDR3 here is CASSLSRDPHNEQFF. The CDR3 region has the DNA TGTGCCAGCAGCTTAAGTCGGGACCCGCACAATGAGCAGTTCTTC.